These T cell receptor beta chains were read from a single sample in a study of cytomegalovirus exposure and HLA in healthy donors. Produced via immunoSEQ multiplex PCR; TCRdb's table is partial and in-frame only. The sample includes more than 150,000 clones, over 80% of them seen just once. Sequencing was carried out using PBMCs. The receptors shown here come from a woman aged 18-29 years in good health and CMV-seronegative. The CDR3 runs from the conserved cysteine through the conserved F or W. A D gene is named only where the DNA matches it firmly. Clone sizes are given selectively: once, few, many, or a class where the clone is expanded.

J gene	clone size	D gene	V gene	CDR3 protein	CDR3 DNA
TRBJ2-7	-	TRBD1	TRBV27	CASRPSGTGSYEQYF	TGTGCCAGCAGGCCCTCCGGGACAGGTAGTTACGAGCAGTACTTC
TRBJ1-5	-	-	TRBV5-8	CASSLGPKRSQPQHF	TGTGCCAGCAGCTTGGGGCCCAAGAGGAGCCAGCCCCAGCATTTT
TRBJ1-4	-	TRBD1	TRBV19	CASSIQGVNEKLFF	TGTGCCAGTAGTATTCAGGGGGTTAATGAAAAACTGTTTTTT
TRBJ1-1	-	-	TRBV29-1	CSVVSQGNTEAFF	TGCAGCGTTGTTTCCCAGGGGAACACTGAAGCTTTCTTT
TRBJ1-4	-	-	TRBV19	CASKGRGALGEKLFF	TGTGCCAGTAAGGGACGGGGGGCTTTAGGTGAAAAACTGTTTTTT
TRBJ2-3	-	TRBD2	TRBV4-1	CASSQGRLAGPNTDTQYF	TGCGCCAGCAGCCAAGGGCGACTAGCGGGGCCGAACACAGATACGCAGTATTTT
TRBJ1-4	-	-	TRBV28	CASSSVIDTYEKLFF	TGTGCCAGCAGTTCGGTAATTGACACTTATGAAAAACTGTTTTTT
TRBJ2-5	-	TRBD1	TRBV28	CANSRLQGGSQYF	TGTGCCAACTCCAGGCTACAGGGGGGTTCCCAGTACTTC
TRBJ1-1	-	-	TRBV7-8	CASSSRQASWTEAFF	TGTGCCAGCAGCTCGAGACAGGCGTCGTGGACTGAAGCTTTCTTT
TRBJ2-2	-	TRBD2	TRBV6-6	CASKLAGDTGELFF	TGTGCCAGTAAACTAGCGGGGGACACCGGGGAGCTGTTTTTT
TRBJ1-5	-	-	TRBV5-5	CASSLVAGRQPQHF	TGTGCCAGCAGCTTGGTGGCAGGGCGGCAGCCCCAGCATTTT
TRBJ1-1	-	TRBD1	TRBV5-5	CASKLGTGDVNTEAFF	TGTGCCAGCAAGTTAGGGACAGGGGACGTGAACACTGAAGCTTTCTTT
TRBJ1-1	once	TRBD1	TRBV19	CATRQGYTEAFF	TGTGCCACCCGACAGGGGTACACTGAAGCTTTCTTT
TRBJ1-4	few	-	TRBV6-5	CASSNGQGPQLFF	TGTGCCAGCAGTAACGGACAAGGCCCTCAACTGTTTTTT
TRBJ1-2	-	-	TRBV5-6	CASSLEGTWRGYTF	TGTGCCAGCAGCTTGGAGGGGACTTGGCGTGGCTACACCTTC
TRBJ2-7	-	TRBD2	TRBV7-9	CASSPSGGDFGQYF	TGTGCCAGCAGCCCTAGCGGGGGGGATTTTGGGCAGTACTTC
TRBJ2-5	-	TRBD2	TRBV4-1	CASKASGGKTQYF	TGCGCCAGCAAGGCTAGCGGGGGAAAGACCCAGTACTTC
TRBJ2-2	-	-	TRBV28	CASSYEGWTGELFF	TGTGCCAGCAGTTATGAGGGATGGACCGGGGAGCTGTTTTTT
TRBJ1-5	-	-	TRBV9	CASSAGDNQPQHF	TGTGCCAGCAGCGCGGGTGACAATCAGCCCCAGCATTTT
TRBJ1-2	-	TRBD1	TRBV6-1	CASSNGQGARGYTF	TGTGCCAGCAGTAATGGACAGGGGGCGCGTGGCTACACCTTC
TRBJ2-7	-	TRBD2	TRBV4-2	CASSQPSGGRSYEQYF	TGTGCCAGCAGCCAACCTAGCGGGGGGCGCTCCTACGAGCAGTACTTC
TRBJ1-5	-	TRBD1	TRBV6-1	CASSGQGLTDSNQPQHF	TGTGCCAGCAGTGGACAGGGGCTCACGGATAGCAATCAGCCCCAGCATTTT
TRBJ1-4	once	-	TRBV9	CASSPQSAVYEKLFF	TGTGCCAGCAGCCCCCAAAGCGCGGTGTATGAAAAACTGTTTTTT
TRBJ2-7	-	-	TRBV11-1	CASSFQPSGLLLTYEQYF	TGTGCCAGCAGCTTTCAACCTTCGGGACTCCTCCTTACCTACGAGCAGTACTTC
TRBJ1-5	few	-	TRBV2	CASSEARQPQHF	TGTGCCAGCAGTGAAGCCCGGCAGCCCCAGCATTTT
TRBJ1-1	-	TRBD1	TRBV14	CASSWTGGIGTFF	TGTGCCAGCAGCTGGACAGGGGGCATCGGAACTTTCTTT
TRBJ1-5	few	-	TRBV23-1	CASSRGPLSNQPQHF	TGCGCCAGCAGTCGGGGCCCCCTTAGCAATCAGCCCCAGCATTTT
TRBJ2-7	-	-	TRBV27	CASSHFGQYEQYF	TGTGCCAGCAGTCATTTCGGACAGTACGAGCAGTACTTC
TRBJ2-3	-	-	TRBV7-6	CASSLNRGGLDISSTDTQYF	TGTGCCAGCAGCTTAAACAGGGGGGGCCTTGATATTTCTAGCACAGATACGCAGTATTTT
TRBJ1-4	-	-	TRBV28	CASSFLGRTINEKLFF	TGTGCCAGCAGTTTCCTCGGACGGACAATTAATGAAAAACTGTTTTTT
TRBJ2-2	once	TRBD2	TRBV5-5	CASSRGGLNTGELFF	TGTGCCAGCAGCCGGGGGGGACTGAACACCGGGGAGCTGTTTTTT
TRBJ2-7	-	TRBD1	TRBV7-6	CASSPRTGVEQYF	TGTGCCAGCAGCCCCCGGACAGGGGTCGAGCAGTACTTC
TRBJ1-1	-	-	TRBV12-5	CASGYRWENTEAFF	TGTGCTAGTGGTTACAGGTGGGAAAACACTGAAGCTTTCTTT
TRBJ1-5	-	-	TRBV2	CASSGDWGNQPQHF	TGTGCCAGCAGTGGGGACTGGGGCAATCAGCCCCAGCATTTT
TRBJ2-3	-	-	TRBV15	CATSRVSPGARRPDTQYF	TGTGCCACCAGCAGAGTCTCCCCGGGAGCCCGGCGGCCAGATACGCAGTATTTT
TRBJ1-5	-	TRBD1	TRBV19	CASSTATGGQPQHF	TGTGCCAGTAGTACAGCGACAGGGGGTCAGCCCCAGCATTTT
TRBJ2-1	-	TRBD2	TRBV6-4	CASSDSGGGAFGNEQFF	TGTGCCAGCAGTGACTCGGGCGGGGGGGCTTTCGGCAATGAGCAGTTCTTC
TRBJ1-5	-	-	TRBV30	CAWSYKGSNQPQHF	TGTGCCTGGAGTTACAAGGGGAGCAATCAGCCCCAGCATTTT
TRBJ2-5	-	TRBD1	TRBV6-1	CASSADRARETQYF	TGTGCCAGCAGTGCGGACAGGGCGCGGGAGACCCAGTACTTC
TRBJ1-6	-	-	TRBV19	CASWDTNSPLHF	TGTGCCAGTTGGGACACAAATTCACCCCTCCACTTT
TRBJ1-2	-	TRBD1	TRBV5-1	CASRPGQSGYGYTF	TGCGCCAGCAGACCGGGACAGAGTGGCTATGGCTACACCTTC
TRBJ1-2	-	TRBD1	TRBV7-9	CSSSLRPSRTGGKLYGYTF	TGTTCCAGCAGCCTTCGCCCGAGTCGTACAGGGGGCAAGCTCTATGGCTACACCTTC
TRBJ2-3	-	-	TRBV5-1	CASKASRIHTDTQYF	TGCGCCAGCAAGGCTAGCAGGATTCACACAGATACGCAGTATTTT
TRBJ1-1	-	-	TRBV6-6	CASKGRQTLNTEAFF	TGTGCCAGCAAGGGTCGACAGACCCTGAACACTGAAGCTTTCTTT
TRBJ1-1	-	TRBD1	TRBV7-3	CASSATGGGTEAFF	TGTGCCAGCAGCGCGACAGGGGGCGGCACTGAAGCTTTCTTT
TRBJ1-6	-	-	TRBV5-1	CASSLETTQNSPLHF	TGCGCCAGCAGCTTAGAAACGACTCAAAATTCACCCCTCCACTTT
TRBJ1-1	-	-	TRBV18	CASSPLGTLILNTEAFF	TGTGCCAGCTCACCACTGGGGACATTGATTTTGAACACTGAAGCTTTCTTT
TRBJ2-7	-	TRBD1	TRBV5-1	CASSRDTGGEQYF	TGCGCCAGCAGCCGGGACACAGGGGGCGAGCAGTACTTC
TRBJ1-1	-	-	TRBV30	CAWSVGGATEAFF	TGTGCCTGGAGTGTAGGAGGGGCCACTGAAGCTTTCTTT
TRBJ1-3	-	-	TRBV5-4	CASSLEGVGNTIYF	TGTGCCAGCAGCTTGGAGGGGGTCGGAAACACCATATATTTT
TRBJ1-1	-	-	TRBV6-6	CASSLTTNTEAFF	TGTGCCAGCAGCTTAACAACGAACACTGAAGCTTTCTTT
TRBJ2-3	-	TRBD2	TRBV5-1	CASSYTGTSPDTQYF	TGCGCCAGCAGTTATACAGGGACTAGTCCAGATACGCAGTATTTT
TRBJ2-3	-	TRBD2	TRBV15	CATKETSGGYATQYF	TGTGCCACCAAGGAGACTAGCGGGGGGTATGCTACGCAGTATTTT
TRBJ1-2	few	TRBD1	TRBV6-1	CASSTGGDPGGGYTF	TGTGCCAGCAGTACAGGGGGCGATCCAGGGGGCGGCTACACCTTC
TRBJ1-6	few	-	TRBV2	CASSASTGASSYNSPLHF	TGTGCCAGCAGTGCCTCAACAGGTGCCAGCTCCTATAATTCACCCCTCCACTTT
TRBJ1-2	-	-	TRBV5-1	CASSLAEERRYGYTF	TGCGCCAGCAGCTTGGCCGAGGAGAGGAGATATGGCTACACCTTC
TRBJ1-2	-	TRBD1	TRBV28	CASSSGQFSNGYTF	TGTGCCAGCAGTTCGGGACAGTTCAGTAATGGCTACACCTTC
TRBJ2-4	-	TRBD2	TRBV5-1	CASSLGEGRAKNIQYF	TGCGCCAGCAGCTTGGGGGAGGGGAGAGCCAAAAACATTCAGTACTTC
TRBJ1-2	-	-	TRBV6-1	CASSAGGRAYGYTF	TGTGCCAGCAGTGCCGGAGGGAGGGCCTATGGCTACACCTTC